This T cell receptor (beta chain) was identified during a study of blood T cells in healthy people across ages. For the second PCR, which ran for about 7 to 11 cycles, a sample-barcoded 5' primer and a J-beta primer mix were used. Individual samples furnished no less than 2.5 million CDR3-containing paired-end reads apiece. A single record per CDR3 protein comes from TCRdb applying MiXCR to the 5' RACE reads. Of about 1,400,000 distinct CDR3 sequences in the sample, roughly 60% were seen once. Trimming took 4 bases from V and 0 from J, leaving 15 bases between them. The germline CDR1 and CDR2 sequences are SGHRS and YFSETQ. This CDR3 contains 16 residues.

This rearrangement joins TRBV5-1 to TRBJ2-3, with D possibly matching TRBD1 (7 bases). Source material: blood. The TCR originated in a man between 18 and 29 years old in good health. The CDR3 coding sequence is TGCGCCAGCAGCCTAAAGACAGGGACTAGCACAGATACGCAGTATTTT. It yields the protein CASSLKTGTSTDTQYF.